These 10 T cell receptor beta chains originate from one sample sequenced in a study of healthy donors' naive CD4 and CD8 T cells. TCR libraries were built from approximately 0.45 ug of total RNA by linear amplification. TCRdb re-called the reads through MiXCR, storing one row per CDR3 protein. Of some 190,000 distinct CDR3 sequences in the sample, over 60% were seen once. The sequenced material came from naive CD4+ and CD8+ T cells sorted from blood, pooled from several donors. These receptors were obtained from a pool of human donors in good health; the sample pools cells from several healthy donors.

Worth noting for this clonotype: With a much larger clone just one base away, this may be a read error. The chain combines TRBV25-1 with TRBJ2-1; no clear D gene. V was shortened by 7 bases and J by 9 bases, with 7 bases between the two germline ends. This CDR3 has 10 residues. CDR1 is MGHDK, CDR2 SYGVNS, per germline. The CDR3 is CASKGSEQFF. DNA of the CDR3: TGTGCCAGCAAGGGCAGTGAGCAGTTCTTC.

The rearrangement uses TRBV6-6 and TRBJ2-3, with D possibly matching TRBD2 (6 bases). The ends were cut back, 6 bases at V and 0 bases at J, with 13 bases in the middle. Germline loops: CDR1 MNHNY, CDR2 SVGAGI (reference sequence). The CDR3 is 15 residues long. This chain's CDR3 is CASSHPGRSTDTQYF. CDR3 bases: TGTGCCAGCAGCCACCCGGGGAGGAGCACAGATACGCAGTATTTT.

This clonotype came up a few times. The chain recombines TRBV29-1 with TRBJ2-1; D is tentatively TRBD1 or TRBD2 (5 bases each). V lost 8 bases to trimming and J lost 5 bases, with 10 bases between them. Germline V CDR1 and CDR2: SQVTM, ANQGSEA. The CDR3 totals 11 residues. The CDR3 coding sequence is TGCAGCTCTCGAGGGGACAATGAGCAGTTCTTC. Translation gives CSSRGDNEQFF.

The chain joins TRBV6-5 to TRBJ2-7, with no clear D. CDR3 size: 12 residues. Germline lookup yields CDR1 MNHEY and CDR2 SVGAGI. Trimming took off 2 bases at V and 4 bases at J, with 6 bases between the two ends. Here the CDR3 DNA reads TGTGCCAGCAGTTACGGCGTGTACGAGCAGTACTTC. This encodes CASSYGVYEQYF.

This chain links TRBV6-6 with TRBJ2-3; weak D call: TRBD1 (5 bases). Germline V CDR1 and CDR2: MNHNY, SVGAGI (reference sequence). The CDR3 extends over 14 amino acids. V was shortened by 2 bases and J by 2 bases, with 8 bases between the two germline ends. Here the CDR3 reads CASSYPGITDTQYF. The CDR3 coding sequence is TGTGCCAGCAGTTACCCAGGGATCACAGATACGCAGTATTTT.

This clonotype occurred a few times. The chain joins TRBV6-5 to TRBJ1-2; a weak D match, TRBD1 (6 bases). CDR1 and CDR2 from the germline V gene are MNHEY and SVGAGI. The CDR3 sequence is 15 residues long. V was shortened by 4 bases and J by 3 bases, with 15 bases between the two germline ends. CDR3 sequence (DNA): TGTGCCAGCAGTTCGGGCGGGGGCAGGGACTATGGCTACACCTTC. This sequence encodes CASSSGGGRDYGYTF.

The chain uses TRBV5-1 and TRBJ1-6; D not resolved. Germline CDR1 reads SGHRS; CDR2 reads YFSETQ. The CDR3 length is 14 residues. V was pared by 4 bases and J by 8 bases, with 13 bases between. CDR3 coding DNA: TGCGCCAGCAGCGTCGGGAGTAGGGATTCACCCCTCCACTTT. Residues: CASSVGSRDSPLHF.

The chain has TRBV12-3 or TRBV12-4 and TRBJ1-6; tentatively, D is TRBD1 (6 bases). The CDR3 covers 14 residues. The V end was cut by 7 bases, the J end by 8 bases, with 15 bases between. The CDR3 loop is CASTLQGGDSPLHF. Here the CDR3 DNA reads TGTGCCAGCACTCTACAGGGAGGCGATTCACCCCTCCACTTT.

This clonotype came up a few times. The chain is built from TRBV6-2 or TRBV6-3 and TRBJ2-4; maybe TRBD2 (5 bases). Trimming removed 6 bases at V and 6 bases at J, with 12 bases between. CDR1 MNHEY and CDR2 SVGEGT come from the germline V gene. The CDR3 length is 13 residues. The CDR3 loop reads CASRWAGGNIQYF. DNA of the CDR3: TGTGCCAGCAGGTGGGCCGGAGGAAACATTCAGTACTTC.

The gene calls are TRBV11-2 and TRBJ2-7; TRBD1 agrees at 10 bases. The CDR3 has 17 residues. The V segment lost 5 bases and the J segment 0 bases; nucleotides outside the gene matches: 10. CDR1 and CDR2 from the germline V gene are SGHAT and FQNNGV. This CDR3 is CASSPRGGQGRSYEQYF. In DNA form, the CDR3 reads TGTGCCAGCAGCCCAAGGGGGGGACAGGGGCGCTCCTACGAGCAGTACTTC.